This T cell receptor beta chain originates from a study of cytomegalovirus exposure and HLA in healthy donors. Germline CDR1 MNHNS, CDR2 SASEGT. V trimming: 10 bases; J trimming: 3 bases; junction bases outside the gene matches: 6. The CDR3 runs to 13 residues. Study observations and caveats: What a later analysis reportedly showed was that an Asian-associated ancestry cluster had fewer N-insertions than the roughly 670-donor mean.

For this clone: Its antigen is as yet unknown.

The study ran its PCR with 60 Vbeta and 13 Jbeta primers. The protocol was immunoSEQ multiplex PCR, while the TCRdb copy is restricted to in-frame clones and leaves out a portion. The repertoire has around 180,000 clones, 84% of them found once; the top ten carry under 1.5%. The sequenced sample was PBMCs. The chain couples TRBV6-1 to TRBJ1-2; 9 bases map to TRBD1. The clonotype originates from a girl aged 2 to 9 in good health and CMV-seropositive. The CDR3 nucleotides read TGTGCCATACAGGGGGCGAAAGACTATGGCTACACCTTC. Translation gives CAIQGAKDYGYTF.